This entry features one T cell receptor beta chain sequence. Its antigen is undetermined. The data were taken from a study of T cell repertoires in cytomegalovirus infection. TCRdb used MiXCR to reprocess the reads, holding one entry per CDR3 protein. The sample lists about 310,000 distinct CDR3 sequences; around a quarter were seen once. Germline values: CDR1 SGHNT, CDR2 YENEEA. V was shortened by 4 bases and J by 7 bases, with 14 bases between the two germline ends. This CDR3 has 14 residues. Study results and limitations: CMV-specific HLA-C-restricted TCR beta clonotypes dominated the ex vivo response.

The sample here was cultured PBMCs, taken from culture after CMV antigen stimulation. This chain joins TRBV11-3 and TRBJ2-1; possibly TRBD2 for D (6 bases). The receptor was isolated from a human donor in good health (CMV status not recorded). Some clones in this sample may be carry-over from other donors' samples. The chain's CDR3 is CASSSRNSGNEQFF. The CDR3 DNA reads as TGTGCCAGCAGCTCCAGAAACAGCGGGAATGAGCAGTTCTTC.